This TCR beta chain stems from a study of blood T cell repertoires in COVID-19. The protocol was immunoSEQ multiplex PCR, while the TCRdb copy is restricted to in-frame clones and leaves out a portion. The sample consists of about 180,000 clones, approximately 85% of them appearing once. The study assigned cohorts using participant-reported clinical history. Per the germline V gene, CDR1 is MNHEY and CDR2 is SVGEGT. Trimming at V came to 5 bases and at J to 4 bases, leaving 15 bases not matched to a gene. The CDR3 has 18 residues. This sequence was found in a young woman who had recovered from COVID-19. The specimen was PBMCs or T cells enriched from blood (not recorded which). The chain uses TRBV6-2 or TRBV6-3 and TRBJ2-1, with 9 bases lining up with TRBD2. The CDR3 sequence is CASSKKTELAGYYNEQFF. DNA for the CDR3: TGTGCCAGCAGTAAAAAAACCGAACTAGCGGGTTATTACAATGAGCAGTTCTTC.